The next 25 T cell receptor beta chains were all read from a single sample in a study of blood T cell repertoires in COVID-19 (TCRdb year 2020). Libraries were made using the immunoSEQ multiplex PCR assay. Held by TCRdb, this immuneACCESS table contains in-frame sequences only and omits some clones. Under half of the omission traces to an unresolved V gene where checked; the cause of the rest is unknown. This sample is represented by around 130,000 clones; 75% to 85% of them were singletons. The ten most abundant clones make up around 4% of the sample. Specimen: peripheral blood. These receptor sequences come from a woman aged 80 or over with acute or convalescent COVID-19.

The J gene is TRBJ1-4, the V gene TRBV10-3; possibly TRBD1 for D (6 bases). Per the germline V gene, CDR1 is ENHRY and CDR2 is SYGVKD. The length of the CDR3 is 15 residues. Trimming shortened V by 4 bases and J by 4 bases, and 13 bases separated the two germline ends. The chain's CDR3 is CAISVGAGINEKLFF. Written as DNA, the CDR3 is TGTGCCATCAGTGTGGGGGCAGGAATTAATGAAAAACTGTTTTTT.

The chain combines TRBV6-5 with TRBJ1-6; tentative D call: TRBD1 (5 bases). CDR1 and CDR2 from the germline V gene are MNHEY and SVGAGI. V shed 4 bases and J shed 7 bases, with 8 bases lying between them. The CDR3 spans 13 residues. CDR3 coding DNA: TGTGCCAGCAGTTCCCGACAGAATTCACCCCTCCACTTT. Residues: CASSSRQNSPLHF.

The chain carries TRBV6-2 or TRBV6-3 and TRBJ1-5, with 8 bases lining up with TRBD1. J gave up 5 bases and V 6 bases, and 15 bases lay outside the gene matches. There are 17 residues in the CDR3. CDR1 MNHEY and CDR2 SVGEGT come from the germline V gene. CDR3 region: CASSQRYGQGRDQPQHF. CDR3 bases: TGTGCCAGCAGCCAGAGGTATGGACAGGGCCGAGATCAGCCCCAGCATTTT.

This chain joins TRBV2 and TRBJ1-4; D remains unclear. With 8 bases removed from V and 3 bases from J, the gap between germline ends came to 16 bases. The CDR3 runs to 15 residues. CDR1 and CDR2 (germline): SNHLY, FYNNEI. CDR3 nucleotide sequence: TGTGCCAGCCAAAGCCAAATCTTCGCTAATGAAAAACTGTTTTTT. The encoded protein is CASQSQIFANEKLFF.

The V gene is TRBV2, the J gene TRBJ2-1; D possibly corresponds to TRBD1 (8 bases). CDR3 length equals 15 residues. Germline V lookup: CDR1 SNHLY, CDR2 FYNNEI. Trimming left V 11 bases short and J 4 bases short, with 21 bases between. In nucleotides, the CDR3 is TGTGCCGGACAAGCGGGGACAGGTGGTTACAATGAGCAGTTCTTC. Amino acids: CAGQAGTGGYNEQFF.

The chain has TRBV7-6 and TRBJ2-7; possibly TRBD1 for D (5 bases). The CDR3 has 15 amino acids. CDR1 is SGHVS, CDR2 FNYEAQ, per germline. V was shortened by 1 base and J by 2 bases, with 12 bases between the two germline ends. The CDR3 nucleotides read TGTGCCAGCAGCTTAGGGGCAGGGTTTGCCTACGAGCAGTACTTC. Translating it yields CASSLGAGFAYEQYF.

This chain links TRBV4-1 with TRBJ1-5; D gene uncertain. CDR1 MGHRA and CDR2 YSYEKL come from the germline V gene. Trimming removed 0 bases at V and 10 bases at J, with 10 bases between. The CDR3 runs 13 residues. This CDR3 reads CASSQDREGPQHF. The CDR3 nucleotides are TGCGCCAGCAGCCAAGATCGAGAGGGACCCCAGCATTTT.

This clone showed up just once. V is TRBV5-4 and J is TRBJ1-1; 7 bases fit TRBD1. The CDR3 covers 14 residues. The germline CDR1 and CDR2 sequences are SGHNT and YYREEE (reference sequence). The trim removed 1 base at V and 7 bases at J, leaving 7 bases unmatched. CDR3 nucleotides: TGTGCCAGCAGCTTGACAGGGGTAAAGGGTGAAGCTTTCTTT. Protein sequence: CASSLTGVKGEAFF.

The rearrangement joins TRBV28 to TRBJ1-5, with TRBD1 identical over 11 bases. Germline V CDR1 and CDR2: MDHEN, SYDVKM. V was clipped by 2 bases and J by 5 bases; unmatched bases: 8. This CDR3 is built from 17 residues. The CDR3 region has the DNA TGTGCCAGCAGTTTAGTCGGGACAGGGGGTATCCATCAGCCCCAGCATTTT. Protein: CASSLVGTGGIHQPQHF.

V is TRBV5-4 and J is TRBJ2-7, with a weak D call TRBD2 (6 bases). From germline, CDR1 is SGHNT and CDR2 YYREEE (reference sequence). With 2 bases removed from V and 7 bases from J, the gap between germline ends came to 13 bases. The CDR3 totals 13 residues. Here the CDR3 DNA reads TGTGCCAGCAGCTTCCGACTAGTGGGTGAGCAGTACTTC. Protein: CASSFRLVGEQYF.

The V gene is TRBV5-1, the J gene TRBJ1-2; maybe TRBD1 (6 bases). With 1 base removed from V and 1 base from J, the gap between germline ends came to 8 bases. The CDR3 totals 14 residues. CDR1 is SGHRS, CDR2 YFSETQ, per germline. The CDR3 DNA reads TGCGCCAGCAGCTTGATACAGGGTAACTATGGCTACACCTTC. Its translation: CASSLIQGNYGYTF.

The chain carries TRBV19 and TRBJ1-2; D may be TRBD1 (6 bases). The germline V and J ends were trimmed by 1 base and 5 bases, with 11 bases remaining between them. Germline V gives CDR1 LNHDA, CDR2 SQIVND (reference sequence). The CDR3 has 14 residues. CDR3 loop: CASSIATGGYGYTF. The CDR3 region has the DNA TGTGCCAGTAGTATAGCGACAGGCGGGTATGGCTACACCTTC.

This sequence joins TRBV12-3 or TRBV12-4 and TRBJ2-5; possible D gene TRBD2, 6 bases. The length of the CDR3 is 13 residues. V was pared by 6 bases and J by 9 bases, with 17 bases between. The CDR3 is CASSRGPGGSQYF. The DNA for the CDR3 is TGTGCCAGCAGCCGGGGACCTGGGGGGTCCCAGTACTTC.

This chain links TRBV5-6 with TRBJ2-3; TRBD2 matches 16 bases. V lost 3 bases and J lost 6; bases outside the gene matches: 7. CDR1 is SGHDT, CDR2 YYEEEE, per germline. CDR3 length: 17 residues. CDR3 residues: CASSWGLAGGGQDTQYF. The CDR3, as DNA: TGTGCCAGCAGCTGGGGACTAGCGGGAGGGGGTCAGGATACGCAGTATTTT.

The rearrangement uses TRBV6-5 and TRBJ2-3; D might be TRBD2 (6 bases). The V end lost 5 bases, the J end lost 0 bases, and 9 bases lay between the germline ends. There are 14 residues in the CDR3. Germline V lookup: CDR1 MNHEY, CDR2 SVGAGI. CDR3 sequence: CASSRRDSTDTQYF. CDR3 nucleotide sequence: TGTGCCAGCAGTCGGCGGGACAGCACAGATACGCAGTATTTT.

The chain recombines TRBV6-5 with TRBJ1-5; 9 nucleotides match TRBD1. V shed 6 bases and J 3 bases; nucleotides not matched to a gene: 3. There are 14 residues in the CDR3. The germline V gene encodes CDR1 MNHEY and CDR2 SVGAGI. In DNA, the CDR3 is TGTGCCAGCAGGGACAGGGGTTACAATCAGCCCCAGCATTTT. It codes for CASRDRGYNQPQHF.

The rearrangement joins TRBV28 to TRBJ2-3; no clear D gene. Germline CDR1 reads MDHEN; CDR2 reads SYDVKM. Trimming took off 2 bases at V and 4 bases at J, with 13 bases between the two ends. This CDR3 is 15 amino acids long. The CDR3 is CASSLRNYIPDTQYF. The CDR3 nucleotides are TGTGCCAGCAGTTTACGAAACTACATACCAGATACGCAGTATTTT.

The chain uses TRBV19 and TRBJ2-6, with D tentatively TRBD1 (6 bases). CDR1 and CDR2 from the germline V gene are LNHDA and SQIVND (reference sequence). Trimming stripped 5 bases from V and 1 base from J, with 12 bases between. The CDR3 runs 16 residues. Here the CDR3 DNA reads TGTGCCAGTAGTTTGACAGGTAGATCTGGGGCCAACGTCCTGACTTTC. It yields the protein CASSLTGRSGANVLTF.

The CDR3 nucleotides read TGTGCCAGCAGTAGGGACAGAGAGACCCAGTACTTC. Protein: CASSRDRETQYF. The chain links TRBV7-2 to TRBJ2-5, with 7 bases matching TRBD1. This CDR3 is built from 12 residues. CDR1 and CDR2 (germline): SGHTA, FQGNSA. Trimming at V came to 6 bases and at J to 4 bases, leaving 2 bases not matched to a gene.

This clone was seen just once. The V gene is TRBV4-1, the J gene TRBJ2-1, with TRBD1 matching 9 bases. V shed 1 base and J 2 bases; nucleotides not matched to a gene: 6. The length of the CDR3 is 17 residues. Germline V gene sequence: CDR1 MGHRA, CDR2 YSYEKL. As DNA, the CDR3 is TGCGCCAGCAGCCAAGCTCCGGGACAGGGTACCTACAATGAGCAGTTCTTC. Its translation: CASSQAPGQGTYNEQFF.

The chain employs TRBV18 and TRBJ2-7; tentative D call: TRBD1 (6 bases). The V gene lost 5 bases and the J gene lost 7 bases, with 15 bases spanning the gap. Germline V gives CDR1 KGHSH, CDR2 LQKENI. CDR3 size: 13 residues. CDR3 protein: CASSEDRSGEQYF. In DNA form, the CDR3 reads TGTGCCAGCTCAGAAGACAGGTCGGGGGAGCAGTACTTC. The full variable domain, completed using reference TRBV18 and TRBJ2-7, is NAGVMQNPRHLVRRRGQEARLRCSPMKGHSHVYWYRQLPEEGLKFMVYLQKENIIDESGMPKERFSAEFPKEGPSILRIQQVVRGDSAAYFCASSEDRSGEQYFGPGTRLTVT.

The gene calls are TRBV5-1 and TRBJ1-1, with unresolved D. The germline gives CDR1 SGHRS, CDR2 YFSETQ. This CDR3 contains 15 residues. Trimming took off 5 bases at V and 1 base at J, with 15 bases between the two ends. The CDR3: CASRGRPSGNTEAFF. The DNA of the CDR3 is TGCGCCAGCAGGGGCCGGCCCTCCGGGAACACTGAAGCTTTCTTT. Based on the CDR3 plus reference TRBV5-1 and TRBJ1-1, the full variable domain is KAGVTQTPRYLIKTRGQQVTLSCSPISGHRSVSWYQQTPGQGLQFLFEYFSETQRNKGNFPGRFSGRQFSNSRSEMNVSTLELGDSALYLCASRGRPSGNTEAFFGQGTRLTVV.

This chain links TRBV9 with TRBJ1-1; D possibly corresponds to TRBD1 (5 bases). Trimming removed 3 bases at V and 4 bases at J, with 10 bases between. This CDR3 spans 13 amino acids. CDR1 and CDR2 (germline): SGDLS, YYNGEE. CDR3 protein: CASSGYGGTEAFF. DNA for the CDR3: TGTGCCAGCAGCGGATACGGGGGCACTGAAGCTTTCTTT.

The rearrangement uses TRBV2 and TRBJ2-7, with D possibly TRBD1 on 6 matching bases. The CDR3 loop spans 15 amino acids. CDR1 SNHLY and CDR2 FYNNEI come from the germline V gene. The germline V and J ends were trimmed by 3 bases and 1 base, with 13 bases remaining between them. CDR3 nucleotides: TGTGCCAGCAGTGAGTGGACAGAACTTTCCTACGAGCAGTACTTC. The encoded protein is CASSEWTELSYEQYF.

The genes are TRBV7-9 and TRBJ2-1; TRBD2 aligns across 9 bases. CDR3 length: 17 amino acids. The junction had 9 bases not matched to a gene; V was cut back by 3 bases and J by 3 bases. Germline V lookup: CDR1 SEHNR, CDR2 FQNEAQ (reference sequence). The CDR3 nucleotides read TGTGCCAGCAGCTTGACCTATCTAGCGGGATTCTACAATGAGCAGTTCTTC. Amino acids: CASSLTYLAGFYNEQFF.